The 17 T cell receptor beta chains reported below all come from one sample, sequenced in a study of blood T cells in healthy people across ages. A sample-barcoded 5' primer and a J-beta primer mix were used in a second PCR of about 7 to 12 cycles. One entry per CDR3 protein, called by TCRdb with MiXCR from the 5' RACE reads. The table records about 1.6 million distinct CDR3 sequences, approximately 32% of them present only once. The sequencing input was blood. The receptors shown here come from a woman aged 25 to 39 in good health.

The CDR3 sequence: CASSVAVYGYTF. As DNA, the CDR3 is TGTGCCAGTTCCGTCGCAGTCTATGGCTACACCTTC. This chain joins TRBV2 and TRBJ1-2, with D hard to call. CDR3 length equals 12 residues. V dropped 9 bases and J dropped 4 bases, with 12 bases sitting between them. The germline V gene has CDR1 SNHLY and CDR2 FYNNEI. Full variable domain (outside the CDR3, taken from reference TRBV2 and TRBJ1-2): EPEVTQTPSHQVTQMGQEVILRCVPISNHLYFYWYRQILGQKVEFLVSFYNNEISEKSEIFDDQFSVERPDGSNFTLKIRSTKLEDSAMYFCASSVAVYGYTFGSGTRLTVV.

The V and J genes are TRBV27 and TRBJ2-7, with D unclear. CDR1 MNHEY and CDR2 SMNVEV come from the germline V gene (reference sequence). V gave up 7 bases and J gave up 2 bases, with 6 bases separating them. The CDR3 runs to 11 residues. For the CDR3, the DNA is TGTGCCAGCATTTCGGCCTACGAGCAGTACTTC. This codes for CASISAYEQYF.

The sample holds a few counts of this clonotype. The CDR3: CASSQLGGKNEKLFF. As DNA, the CDR3 is TGCGCCAGCAGCCAACTAGGCGGGAAGAATGAAAAACTGTTTTTT. The J gene is TRBJ1-4, the V gene TRBV4-1; D is unclear. The CDR3 loop spans 15 amino acids. The V gene's germline CDR1 is MGHRA and CDR2 YSYEKL. V dropped 2 bases and J dropped 5 bases, with 12 bases sitting between them.

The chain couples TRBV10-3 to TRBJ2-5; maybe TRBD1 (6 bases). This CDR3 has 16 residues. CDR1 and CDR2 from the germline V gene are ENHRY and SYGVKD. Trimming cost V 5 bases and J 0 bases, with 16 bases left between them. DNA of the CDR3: TGTGCCATCAGTCCCGAGGGCAGGGGTGACCAAGAGACCCAGTACTTC. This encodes CAISPEGRGDQETQYF.

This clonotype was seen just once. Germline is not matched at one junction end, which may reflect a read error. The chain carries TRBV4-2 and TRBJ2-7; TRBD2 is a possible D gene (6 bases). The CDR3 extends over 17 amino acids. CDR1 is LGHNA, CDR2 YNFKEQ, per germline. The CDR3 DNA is TGTACCAGCAGCCAGTTGTCCGGGACTCAAGGCTCCTACGAGCAGTACTTC. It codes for CTSSQLSGTQGSYEQYF.

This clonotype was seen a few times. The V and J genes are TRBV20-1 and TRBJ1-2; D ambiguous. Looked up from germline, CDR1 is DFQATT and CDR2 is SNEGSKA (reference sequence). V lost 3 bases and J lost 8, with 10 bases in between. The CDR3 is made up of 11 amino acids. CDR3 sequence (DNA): TGCAGTGCTAGTTTCGGGTGGGGCTACACCTTC. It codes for CSASFGWGYTF.

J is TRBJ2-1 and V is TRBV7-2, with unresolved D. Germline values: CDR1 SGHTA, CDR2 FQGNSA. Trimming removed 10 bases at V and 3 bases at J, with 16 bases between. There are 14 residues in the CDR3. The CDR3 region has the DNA TGTGCCACCCAGTCCGGGCAGATCTACAATGAGCAGTTCTTC. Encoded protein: CATQSGQIYNEQFF.

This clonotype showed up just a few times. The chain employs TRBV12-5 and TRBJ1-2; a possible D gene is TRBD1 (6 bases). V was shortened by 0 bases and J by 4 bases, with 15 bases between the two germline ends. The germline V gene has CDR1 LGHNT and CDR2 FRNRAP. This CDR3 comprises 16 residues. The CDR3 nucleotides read TGTGCTAGTGGTTTGGTAGGGGGGGCAGCCATCTATGGCTACACCTTC. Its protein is CASGLVGGAAIYGYTF.

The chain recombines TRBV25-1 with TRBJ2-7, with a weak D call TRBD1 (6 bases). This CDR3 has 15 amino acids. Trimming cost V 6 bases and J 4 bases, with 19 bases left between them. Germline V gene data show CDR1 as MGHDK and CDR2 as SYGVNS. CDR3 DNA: TGTGCCAGCAGCCTCCCCTCCGGGACAAAATACGAGCAGTACTTC. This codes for CASSLPSGTKYEQYF.

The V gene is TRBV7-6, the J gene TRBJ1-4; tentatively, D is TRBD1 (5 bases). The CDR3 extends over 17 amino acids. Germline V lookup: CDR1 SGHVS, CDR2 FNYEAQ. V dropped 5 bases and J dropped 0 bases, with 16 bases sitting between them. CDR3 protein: CASSISRGLTTNEKLFF. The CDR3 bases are TGTGCCAGCAGCATAAGCCGGGGCCTAACAACTAATGAAAAACTGTTTTTT.

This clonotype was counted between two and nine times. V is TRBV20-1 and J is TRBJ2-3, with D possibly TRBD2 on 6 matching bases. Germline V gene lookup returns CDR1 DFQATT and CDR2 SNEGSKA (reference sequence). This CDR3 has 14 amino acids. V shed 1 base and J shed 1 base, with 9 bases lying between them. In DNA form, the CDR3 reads TGCAGTGCTAGAGCGGGAGTCGGCACAGATACGCAGTATTTT. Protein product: CSARAGVGTDTQYF.

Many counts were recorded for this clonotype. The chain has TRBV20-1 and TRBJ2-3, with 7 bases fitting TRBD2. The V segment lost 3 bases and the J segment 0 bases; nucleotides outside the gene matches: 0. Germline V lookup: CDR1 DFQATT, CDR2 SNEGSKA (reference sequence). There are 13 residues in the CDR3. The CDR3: CSASGGSTDTQYF. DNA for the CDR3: TGCAGTGCTAGCGGGGGGAGCACAGATACGCAGTATTTT.

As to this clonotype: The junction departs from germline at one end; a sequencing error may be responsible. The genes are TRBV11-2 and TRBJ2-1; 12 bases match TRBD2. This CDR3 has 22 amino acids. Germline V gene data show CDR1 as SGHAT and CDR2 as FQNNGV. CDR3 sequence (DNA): TGTGCCAGCAGCTGGGGACCCCTTACTAGCGGGGGGCTAACACCCTCCTACAATGGGCAGTTCTTC. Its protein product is CASSWGPLTSGGLTPSYNGQFF.

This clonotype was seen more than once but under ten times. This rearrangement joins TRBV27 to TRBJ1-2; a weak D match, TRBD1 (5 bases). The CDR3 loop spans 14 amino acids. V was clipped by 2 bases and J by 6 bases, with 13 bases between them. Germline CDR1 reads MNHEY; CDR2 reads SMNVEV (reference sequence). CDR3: CASSLVTGGDGYTF. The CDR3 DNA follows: TGTGCCAGCAGTTTAGTTACAGGCGGCGATGGCTACACCTTC.

CDR3 residues: CASSLFLGGAYNEQFF. The CDR3 DNA follows: TGTGCCAGCAGTTTATTCCTCGGGGGGGCTTACAATGAGCAGTTCTTC. This chain links TRBV12-3 or TRBV12-4 with TRBJ2-1; 8 bases are a match to TRBD2. The J segment lost 4 bases and the V segment lost 2 bases, leaving 7 bases of the junction unmatched. This CDR3 comprises 16 residues.

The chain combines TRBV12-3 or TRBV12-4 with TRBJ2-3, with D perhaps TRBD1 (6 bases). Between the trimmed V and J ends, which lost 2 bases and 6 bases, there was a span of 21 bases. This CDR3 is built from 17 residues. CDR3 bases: TGTGCCAGCAGTTTACCAGGGGATGGAGTAAAGATCGATACGCAGTATTTT. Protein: CASSLPGDGVKIDTQYF.

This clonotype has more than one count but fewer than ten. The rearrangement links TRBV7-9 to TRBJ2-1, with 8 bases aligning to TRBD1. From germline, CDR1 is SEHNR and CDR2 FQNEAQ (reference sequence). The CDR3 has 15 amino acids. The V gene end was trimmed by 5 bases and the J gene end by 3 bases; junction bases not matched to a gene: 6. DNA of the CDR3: TGTGCCAGCAGCCACCCACAGGGGGGCTACAATGAGCAGTTCTTC. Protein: CASSHPQGGYNEQFF. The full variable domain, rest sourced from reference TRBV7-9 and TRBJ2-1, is DTGVSQNPRHKITKRGQNVTFRCDPISEHNRLYWYRQTLGQGPEFLTYFQNEAQLEKSRLLSDRFSAERPKGSFSTLEIQRTEQGDSAMYLCASSHPQGGYNEQFFGPGTRLTVL.